The entry below describes one T cell receptor beta chain. The CDR3 sequence is 18 residues long. The V gene lost 8 bases and the J gene lost 2 bases, with 27 bases spanning the gap. CDR1 MDHEN and CDR2 SYDVKM come from the germline V gene. Assay: immunoSEQ multiplex PCR; the TCRdb copy retains only in-frame clones and omits some. The sample has under 200,000 clones, 82% seen once. These data are taken from a study of blood T cell repertoires in COVID-19. In the study overall: PBMCs, B-cell-depleted T cells, or T cells provided the cDNA or gDNA that made up the material.

The chain has TRBV28 and TRBJ1-2; D perhaps matches TRBD1 (5 bases). The sequence derives from a woman aged 55-69 years with acute COVID-19. Sequenced: PBMCs or T cells enriched from blood (not recorded which). Here the CDR3 reads CASFPPLTAISGNYGYTF. The CDR3 region has the DNA TGTGCCAGCTTTCCTCCCCTTACCGCTATCTCAGGGAACTATGGCTACACCTTC.